The 13 T cell receptor beta chains below come from one sample, sequenced in a study of Ad26.COV2.S vaccination and SARS-CoV-2 variants (dated by TCRdb to about 2021). The treatment or condition label of this sample denotes: approximately 18 received Ad26.COV2.S at low or high dose, single or two shots; five or six received placebo; per-sample allocation not given. For vaccine and placebo recipients, the sequenced repertoires came from samples collected on day 63 after the first injection. Libraries came from the immunoSEQ multiplex PCR assay. TCRdb stores this immuneACCESS table with in-frame sequences only. Part of the clones is absent; in the studies checked, under half of the shortfall reflects unresolved V genes, and no reason is known for the rest. The sample table lists approximately 480,000 clones, around nine tenths of them with a count of one. The ten largest account for roughly 13% of the sample.

The source material was peripheral blood, sampled in a trial of Ad26.COV2.S vaccine versus placebo. Source of these receptors: a person aged 18 to 65 who received the Ad26.COV2.S COVID-19 vaccine or a placebo.

This clone was observed a handful of times. The chain employs TRBV5-4 and TRBJ2-2; D unclear. Between the trimmed V and J ends, which lost 7 bases and 6 bases, there was a span of 13 bases. CDR1 and CDR2 from the germline V gene are SGHNT and YYREEE (reference sequence). This CDR3 has 13 amino acids. The CDR3 DNA reads as TGTGCCAGCGGCCTCGAGCCGGCCGGGGAGCTGTTTTTT. Amino acids: CASGLEPAGELFF.

The J gene is TRBJ2-1, the V gene TRBV6-5, with 7 bases identical to TRBD1. This CDR3 is 14 amino acids long. Germline CDR1 is MNHEY and CDR2 is SVGAGI. The V and J ends lost 6 bases and 6 bases, in that order; junction bases with no gene match: 8. The CDR3 protein is CASSRKTGINEQFF. CDR3 nucleotides: TGTGCCAGCAGCAGAAAGACAGGGATCAATGAGCAGTTCTTC.

J is TRBJ2-4 and V is TRBV5-3; 11 bases are a match to TRBD2. TRBV5-3 is identified as an open reading frame with a role that is uncertain. V was pared by 8 bases and J by 1 base, with 14 bases of the junction left unmatched. This CDR3 is 18 amino acids long. The CDR3 spells CARKSPHSGRGAKNIQYF. DNA for the CDR3: TGTGCCAGGAAAAGCCCCCATAGCGGGAGGGGTGCCAAAAACATTCAGTACTTC.

For this clone: The sample carries other DNA sequences with the same CDR3. The chain employs TRBV6-5 and TRBJ1-6, with TRBD1 as a possible D gene (5 bases). V dropped 5 bases and J dropped 6 bases, with 8 bases sitting between them. This CDR3 region has 13 residues. The germline CDR1 and CDR2 sequences are MNHEY and SVGAGI. Written as DNA, the CDR3 is TGTGCCAGCAGTACCGGGGGTAATTCACCCCTCCACTTT. Translated: CASSTGGNSPLHF.

The chain recombines TRBV9 with TRBJ2-2; D unresolved. Per the germline V gene, CDR1 is SGDLS and CDR2 is YYNGEE. The V end lost 0 bases, the J end lost 7 bases, and 4 bases lay between the germline ends. The CDR3 runs to 12 residues. The CDR3 DNA reads as TGTGCCAGCAGCGTAGCGAACGGGGAGCTGTTTTTT. Encoded protein: CASSVANGELFF.

This chain links TRBV2 with TRBJ2-1; 14 bases match TRBD2. With V trimmed by 7 bases and J by 5 bases, 13 bases remained unmatched. This CDR3 is built from 18 residues. The germline CDR1 and CDR2 sequences are SNHLY and FYNNEI. CDR3 amino acids: CASKGLAGGLSLHNEQFF. Here the CDR3 DNA reads TGTGCCAGCAAAGGACTAGCGGGAGGTCTCTCCCTCCACAATGAGCAGTTCTTC.

The genes are TRBV29-1 and TRBJ1-1; D is uncertain. The germline V gene encodes CDR1 SQVTM and CDR2 ANQGSEA. The CDR3 is 13 residues long. Trimming removed 2 bases at V and 0 bases at J, with 7 bases between. The CDR3 is CSVETGLNTEAFF. For the CDR3, the DNA is TGCAGCGTTGAAACCGGGCTGAACACTGAAGCTTTCTTT.

In this sample, this clone turned up once. This sequence joins TRBV21-1 and TRBJ2-7; the DNA was not compared with TRBD1, the D call given in the table. TRBV21-1 is designated a pseudogene. CDR3 length: 13 amino acids. CDR3 DNA sequence: TGTGCCAGCAGCAAAGGGGTCGGACAGAGACAGTACTTC. This translates into CASSKGVGQRQYF.

The V gene is TRBV3-1 (or the pseudogene TRBV3-2), the J gene TRBJ2-1; D uncertain. Germline V lookup: CDR1 LGHDT, CDR2 YNNKEL (reference sequence). The CDR3 has 15 amino acids. V was trimmed by 3 bases and J by 6 bases, leaving 15 bases between them. The CDR3 DNA reads TGTGCCAGCAGCCATCTTTCCCGGGCCATCAATGAGCAGTTCTTC. Translated, it gives CASSHLSRAINEQFF.

The chain is built from TRBV3-1 (or the pseudogene TRBV3-2) and TRBJ2-5, with D unclear. V was pared by 1 base and J by 3 bases, with 9 bases between. Germline V gene data show CDR1 as LGHDT and CDR2 as YNNKEL (reference sequence). The CDR3 extends over 14 amino acids. The CDR3 spells CASSQGLGKETQYF. The DNA for the CDR3 is TGTGCCAGCAGCCAAGGATTGGGGAAAGAGACCCAGTACTTC.

On this clone: Different DNA sequences within this sample yield the same CDR3. J is TRBJ1-2 and V is TRBV30; TRBD1 might be the D (6 bases). The V gene's germline CDR1 is GTSNPN and CDR2 SVGIG (reference sequence). V lost 3 bases and J lost 8, with 10 bases in between. The CDR3 sequence is 11 residues long. CDR3 DNA: TGTGCCTGGAGCCCCGGGGGCGGCTACACCTTC. Translated, it gives CAWSPGGGYTF. Filled out from reference TRBV30 and TRBJ1-2, the complete variable domain reads SQTIHQWPATLVQPVGSPLSLECTVEGTSNPNLYWYRQAAGRGLQLLFYSVGIGQISSEVPQNLSASRPQDRQFILSSKKLLLSDSGFYLCAWSPGGGYTFGSGTRLTVV.

The chain carries TRBV7-3 and TRBJ2-1, with TRBD1 as a possible D gene (5 bases). The CDR3 contains 14 residues. In germline, CDR1 is SGHTA, CDR2 FQGTGA. Trimming removed 3 bases from V and 3 bases from J, with 9 bases in between. CDR3: CASSLGQGYNEQFF. As DNA, the CDR3 is TGTGCCAGCAGCTTGGGTCAGGGCTACAATGAGCAGTTCTTC.

DNA for the CDR3: TGTGCCAGCCCGCCCCGAGCGGGAGGGCCTCGGGGCGAGCAGTACTTC. Protein product: CASPPRAGGPRGEQYF. This chain uses TRBV28 with TRBJ2-7; the match to TRBD2 covers 10 bases. Germline V CDR1 and CDR2: MDHEN, SYDVKM. Losses at the gene ends were 8 bases for V and 6 bases for J; bases not matched to a gene: 16. CDR3 size: 16 residues.